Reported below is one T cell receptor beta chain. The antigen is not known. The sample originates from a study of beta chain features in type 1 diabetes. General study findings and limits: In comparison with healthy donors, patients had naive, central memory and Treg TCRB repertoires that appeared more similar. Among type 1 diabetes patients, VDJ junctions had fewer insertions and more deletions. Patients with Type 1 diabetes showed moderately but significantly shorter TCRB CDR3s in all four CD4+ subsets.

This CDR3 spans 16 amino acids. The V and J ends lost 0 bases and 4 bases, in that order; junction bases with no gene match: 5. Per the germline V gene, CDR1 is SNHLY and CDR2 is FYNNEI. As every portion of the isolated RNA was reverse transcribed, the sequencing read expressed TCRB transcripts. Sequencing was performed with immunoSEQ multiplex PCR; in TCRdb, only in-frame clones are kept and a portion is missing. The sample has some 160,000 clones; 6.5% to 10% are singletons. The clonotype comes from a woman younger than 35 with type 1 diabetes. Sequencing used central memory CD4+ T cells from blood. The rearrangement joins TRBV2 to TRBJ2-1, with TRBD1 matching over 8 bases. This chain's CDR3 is CASSEAPGGVYNEQFF. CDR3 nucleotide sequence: TGTGCCAGCAGTGAAGCGCCAGGGGGCGTTTACAATGAGCAGTTCTTC.